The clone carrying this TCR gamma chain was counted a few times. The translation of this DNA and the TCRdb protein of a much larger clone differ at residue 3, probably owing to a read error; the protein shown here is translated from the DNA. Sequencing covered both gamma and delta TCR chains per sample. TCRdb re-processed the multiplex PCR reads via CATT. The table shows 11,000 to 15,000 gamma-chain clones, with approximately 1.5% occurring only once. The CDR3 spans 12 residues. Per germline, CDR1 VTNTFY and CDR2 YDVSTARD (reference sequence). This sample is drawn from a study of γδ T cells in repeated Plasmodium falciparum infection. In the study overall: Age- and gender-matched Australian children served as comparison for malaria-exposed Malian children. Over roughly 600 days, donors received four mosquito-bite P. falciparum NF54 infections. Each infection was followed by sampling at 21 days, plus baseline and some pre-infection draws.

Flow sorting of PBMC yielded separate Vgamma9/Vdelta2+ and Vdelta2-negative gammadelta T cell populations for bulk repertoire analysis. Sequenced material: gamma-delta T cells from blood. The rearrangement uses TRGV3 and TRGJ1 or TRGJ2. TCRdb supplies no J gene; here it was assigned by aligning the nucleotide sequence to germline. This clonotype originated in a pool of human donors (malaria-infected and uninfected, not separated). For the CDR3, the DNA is TGTGCCGCCTGGGACACGTATTATAAGAAACTCTTT. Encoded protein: CAAWDTYYKKLF.